What follows are 4 T cell receptor beta chains derived from one specimen sequenced in a study of T cells after yellow fever vaccination. A single record per CDR3 protein comes from TCRdb applying MiXCR to the 5' RACE reads. The sample carries about 350,000 distinct CDR3 sequences, approximately 12% recorded once. The sample consisted of CD4+ T cells sorted from PBMCs, taken 15 days after the yellow fever booster vaccination. These receptors were obtained from a man between 18 and 35 years old who received the YFV17D yellow fever vaccine.

This clonotype was counted only a few times. The J gene is TRBJ2-5, the V gene TRBV6-2 or TRBV6-3; 7 nucleotides agree with TRBD2. Germline CDR1 is MNHEY and CDR2 is SVGEGT. Trimming cost V 3 bases and J 9 bases; bases outside gene matches: 10. The CDR3 covers 14 residues. The CDR3 protein is CASSYRDYPRPQYF. The CDR3 region has the DNA TGTGCCAGCAGTTATCGGGACTACCCACGTCCCCAGTACTTC.

This clonotype was picked up many times. This chain connects TRBV29-1 to TRBJ2-7, with 9 bases aligning to TRBD1. The CDR3 is made up of 13 amino acids. The trim removed 7 bases at V and 3 bases at J, leaving 7 bases unmatched. Germline CDR1 reads SQVTM; CDR2 reads ANQGSEA. In DNA, the CDR3 is TGCAGCGGGGGACTGGGACAGGGCTACGAGCAGTACTTC. Amino acids: CSGGLGQGYEQYF.

The sample holds a few counts of this clonotype. The chain carries TRBV19 and TRBJ1-1; the match to TRBD1 covers 7 bases. The V segment lost 5 bases and the J segment 4 bases; nucleotides outside the gene matches: 16. The CDR3 is 17 amino acids. The germline V gene encodes CDR1 LNHDA and CDR2 SQIVND (reference sequence). The DNA for the CDR3 is TGTGCCAGTAGTTCACAATCGACAGGGCCAAGAGGCACTGAAGCTTTCTTT. Protein: CASSSQSTGPRGTEAFF.

V gene TRBV11-2 combines with J gene TRBJ1-1; D is unclear. Trimming shortened V by 1 base and J by 3 bases, and 6 bases separated the two germline ends. CDR1 and CDR2 (germline): SGHAT, FQNNGV. There are 13 residues in the CDR3. For the CDR3, the DNA is TGTGCCAGCAGCTTAGCTACGTACACTGAAGCTTTCTTT. Translated, it gives CASSLATYTEAFF.